The entry that follows covers one TCR beta chain sequence. Its specificity is unknown. Primed by a sample-barcoded 5' primer and a J-beta primer mix, a second PCR proceeded for 7 to 11 cycles. TCRdb re-derived calls from the 5' RACE reads in MiXCR, one entry per CDR3 protein. The sample yields over 1.5 million distinct CDR3 sequences, about 50% seen once. Investigators took about 10 milliliters of peripheral blood from every donor. This specimen comes from a study of blood T cells in healthy people across ages. Study-level findings and limits: More naive CD4+ cells and higher diversity were found in long-lived than in aged donors. PBMC samples, being unsorted, prevented any conclusive comparison of naive and antigen-experienced cells. The fall in TCR beta diversity per million T cells was roughly linear with age.

This TCR was recovered from a woman aged 40 to 50 in good health. The sample taken for sequencing was blood.

The CDR3 spells CSARVRGATDTQYF. The DNA for the CDR3 is TGCAGTGCTAGAGTGCGGGGGGCCACAGATACGCAGTATTTT. The chain carries TRBV20-1 and TRBJ2-3; 8 bases agree with TRBD2. With V trimmed by 1 base and J by 2 bases, 2 bases remained unmatched. The CDR3 sequence is 14 residues long. Germline V gene sequence: CDR1 DFQATT, CDR2 SNEGSKA (reference sequence).